The clone carrying this T cell receptor (beta chain) was recorded only once. Its specificity is unknown. Germline V gene data show CDR1 as LNHNV and CDR2 as YYDKDF (reference sequence). This CDR3 contains 15 residues. Trimming took off 0 bases at V and 7 bases at J, with 13 bases between the two ends. The sample originates from a study of identical twins. Study conclusions and caveats: The more abundant beta clonotypes in cord blood had fewer insertions, and memory repertoires did not show this.

TCRdb ran MiXCR on the 5' RACE reads and lists one entry per CDR3 protein. The repertoire holds roughly 720,000 distinct CDR3 sequences, with approximately 18% as singletons. These data also formed part of another study, on T cells expressing NK-cell markers. That report notes: Eight donors were sequenced, seven testing HCMV-seropositive and one testing seronegative. Expanded clones of NKG2C+ T cells had an unclear HCMV specificity.

The TCR originated in a young woman in good health. The sample consisted of PBMCs. V and J are TRBV15 and TRBJ2-1, with D perhaps matching TRBD2 (5 bases). CDR3 in DNA: TGTGCCACCAGCAGAGATTCAGAACTAGTTAATGAGCAGTTCTTC. This encodes CATSRDSELVNEQFF. The full variable domain, its missing parts supplied by reference TRBV15 and TRBJ2-1, is DAMVIQNPRYQVTQFGKPVTLSCSQTLNHNVMYWYQQKSSQAPKLLFHYYDKDFNNEADTPDNFQSRRPNTSFCFLDIRSPGLGDTAMYLCATSRDSELVNEQFFGPGTRLTVL.